This T cell receptor (beta chain) was captured by sequencing in a study of blood T cell repertoires in COVID-19. Study summary: The origin of the acute and convalescent COVID-19 samples was the United States, Italy and Spain.

The CDR3 runs to 15 residues. CDR1 MGHRA and CDR2 YSYEKL come from the germline V gene. Trimming pared 4 bases from V and 1 base from J, leaving 12 bases between. This clone was observed a single time. In the original processing: Amplification of reference gene primers was used by the study to estimate nucleated cell counts. Libraries were prepared by immunoSEQ multiplex PCR; TCRdb keeps only in-frame clonotypes and omits some of them. That table supplies the V and J calls and clone size; D and trimming were determined from the DNA. Among around 67,000 clones listed, over 70% were seen once. Source material: peripheral blood. The origin of this receptor is a man aged 50-60 years with active COVID-19. The V gene is TRBV4-1, the J gene TRBJ2-3, with D possibly being TRBD2 (5 bases). DNA for the CDR3: TGCGCCAGCAGCCCACGGGAAAGGGGCACAGATACGCAGTATTTT. It yields the protein CASSPRERGTDTQYF.